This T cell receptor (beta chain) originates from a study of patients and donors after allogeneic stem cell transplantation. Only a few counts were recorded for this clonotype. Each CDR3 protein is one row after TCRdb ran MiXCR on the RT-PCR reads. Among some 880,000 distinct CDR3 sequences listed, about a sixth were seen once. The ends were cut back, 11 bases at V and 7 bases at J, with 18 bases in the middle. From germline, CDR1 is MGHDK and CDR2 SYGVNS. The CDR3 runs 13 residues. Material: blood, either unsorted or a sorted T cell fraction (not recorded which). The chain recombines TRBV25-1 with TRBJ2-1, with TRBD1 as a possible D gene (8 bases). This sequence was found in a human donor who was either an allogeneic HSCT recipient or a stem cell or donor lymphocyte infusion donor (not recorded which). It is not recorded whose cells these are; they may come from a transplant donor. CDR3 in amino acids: CAAQGGLGNEQFF. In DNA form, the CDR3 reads TGTGCCGCACAGGGGGGGCTGGGGAATGAGCAGTTCTTC.